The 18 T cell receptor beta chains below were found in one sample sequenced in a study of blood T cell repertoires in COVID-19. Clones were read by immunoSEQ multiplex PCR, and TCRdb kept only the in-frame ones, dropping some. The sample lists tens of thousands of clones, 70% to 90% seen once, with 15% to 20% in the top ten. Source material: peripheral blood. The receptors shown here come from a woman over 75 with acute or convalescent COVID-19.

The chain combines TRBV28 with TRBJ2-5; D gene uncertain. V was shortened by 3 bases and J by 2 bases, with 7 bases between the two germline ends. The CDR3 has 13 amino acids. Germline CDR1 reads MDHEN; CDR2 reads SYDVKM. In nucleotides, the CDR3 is TGTGCCAGCAGTTTCCTACAGCAAGAGACCCAGTACTTC. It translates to CASSFLQQETQYF. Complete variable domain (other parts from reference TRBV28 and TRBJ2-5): DVKVTQSSRYLVKRTGEKVFLECVQDMDHENMFWYRQDPGLGLRLIYFSYDVKMKEKGDIPEGYSVSREKKERFSLILESASTNQTSMYLCASSFLQQETQYFGPGTRLLVL.

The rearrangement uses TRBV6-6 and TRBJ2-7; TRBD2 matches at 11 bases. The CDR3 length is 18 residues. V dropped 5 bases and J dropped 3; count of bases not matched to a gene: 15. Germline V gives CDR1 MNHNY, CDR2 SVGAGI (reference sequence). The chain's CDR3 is CASSPQASGRTGGYEQYF. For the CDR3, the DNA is TGTGCCAGCAGTCCACAGGCTAGCGGGAGGACGGGAGGCTACGAGCAGTACTTC.

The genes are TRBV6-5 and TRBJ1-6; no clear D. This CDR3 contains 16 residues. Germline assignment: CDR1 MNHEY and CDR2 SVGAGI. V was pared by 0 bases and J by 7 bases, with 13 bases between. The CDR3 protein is CASSYSMYRQNSPLHF. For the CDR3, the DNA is TGTGCCAGCAGTTACTCGATGTACCGTCAGAATTCACCCCTCCACTTT.

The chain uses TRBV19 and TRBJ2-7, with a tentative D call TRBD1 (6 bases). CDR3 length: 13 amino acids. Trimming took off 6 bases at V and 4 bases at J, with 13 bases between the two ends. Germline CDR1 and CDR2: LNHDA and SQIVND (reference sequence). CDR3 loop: CASSPTQGYEQYF. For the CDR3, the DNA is TGTGCCAGTAGCCCAACACAGGGTTACGAGCAGTACTTC.

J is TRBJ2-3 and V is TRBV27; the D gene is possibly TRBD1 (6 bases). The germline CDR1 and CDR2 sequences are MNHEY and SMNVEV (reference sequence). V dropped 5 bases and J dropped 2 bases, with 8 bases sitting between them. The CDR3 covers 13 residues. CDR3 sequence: CASSPGVTDTQYF. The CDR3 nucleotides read TGTGCCAGCAGTCCAGGGGTCACAGATACGCAGTATTTT.

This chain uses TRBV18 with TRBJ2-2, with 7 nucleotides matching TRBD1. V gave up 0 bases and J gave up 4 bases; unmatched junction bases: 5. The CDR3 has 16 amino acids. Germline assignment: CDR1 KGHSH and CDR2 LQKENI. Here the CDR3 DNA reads TGTGCCAGCTCACCACCGGGACAGCGAGGCACCGGGGAGCTGTTTTTT. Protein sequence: CASSPPGQRGTGELFF.

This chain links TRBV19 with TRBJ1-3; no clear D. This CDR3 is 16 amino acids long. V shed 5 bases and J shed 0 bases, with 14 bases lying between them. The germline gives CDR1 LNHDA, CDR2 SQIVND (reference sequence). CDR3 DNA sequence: TGTGCCAGTAGTCTTCTACGGAGATTCTCTGGAAACACCATATATTTT. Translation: CASSLLRRFSGNTIYF. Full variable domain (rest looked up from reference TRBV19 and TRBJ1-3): DGGITQSPKYLFRKEGQNVTLSCEQNLNHDAMYWYRQDPGQGLRLIYYSQIVNDFQKGDIAEGYSVSREKKESFPLTVTSAQKNPTAFYLCASSLLRRFSGNTIYFGEGSWLTVV.

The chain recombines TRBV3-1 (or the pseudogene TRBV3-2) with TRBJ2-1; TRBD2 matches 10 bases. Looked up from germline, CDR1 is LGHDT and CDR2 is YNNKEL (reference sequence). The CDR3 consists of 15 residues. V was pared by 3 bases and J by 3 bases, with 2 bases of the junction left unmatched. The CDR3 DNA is TGTGCCAGCAGCCAGGGACTAGCGTACTACAATGAGCAGTTCTTC. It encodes CASSQGLAYYNEQFF.

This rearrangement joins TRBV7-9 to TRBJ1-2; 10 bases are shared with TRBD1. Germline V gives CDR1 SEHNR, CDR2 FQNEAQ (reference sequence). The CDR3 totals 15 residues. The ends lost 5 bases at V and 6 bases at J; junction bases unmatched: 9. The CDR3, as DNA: TGTGCCAGCAGCCGAACGACAGGGGGCGTCGATGGCTACACCTTC. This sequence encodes CASSRTTGGVDGYTF.

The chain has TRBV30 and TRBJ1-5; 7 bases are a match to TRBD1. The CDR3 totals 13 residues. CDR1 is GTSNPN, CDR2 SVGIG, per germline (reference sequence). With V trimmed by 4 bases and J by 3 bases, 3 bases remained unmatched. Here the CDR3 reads CAWKRGPNQPQHF. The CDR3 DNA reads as TGTGCCTGGAAGAGGGGGCCCAATCAGCCCCAGCATTTT.

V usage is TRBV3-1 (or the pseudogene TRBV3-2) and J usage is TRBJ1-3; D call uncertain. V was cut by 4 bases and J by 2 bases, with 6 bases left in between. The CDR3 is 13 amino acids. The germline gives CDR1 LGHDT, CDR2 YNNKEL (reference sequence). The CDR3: CASSLGAGNTIYF. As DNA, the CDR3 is TGTGCCAGCAGCCTCGGGGCTGGAAACACCATATATTTT.

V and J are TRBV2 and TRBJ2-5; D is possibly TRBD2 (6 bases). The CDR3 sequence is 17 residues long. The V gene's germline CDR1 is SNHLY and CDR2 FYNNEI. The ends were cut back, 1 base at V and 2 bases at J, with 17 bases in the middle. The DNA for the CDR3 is TGTGCCAGCAGTGAAGGAAAACTAGCCGGTACGCAAGAGACCCAGTACTTC. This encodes CASSEGKLAGTQETQYF.

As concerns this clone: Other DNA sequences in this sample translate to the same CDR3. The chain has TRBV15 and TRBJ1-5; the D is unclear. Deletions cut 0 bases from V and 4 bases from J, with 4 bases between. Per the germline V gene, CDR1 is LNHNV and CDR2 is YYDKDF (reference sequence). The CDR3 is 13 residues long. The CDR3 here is CATSRDQNQPQHF. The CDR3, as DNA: TGTGCCACCAGCAGAGATCAGAATCAGCCCCAGCATTTT.

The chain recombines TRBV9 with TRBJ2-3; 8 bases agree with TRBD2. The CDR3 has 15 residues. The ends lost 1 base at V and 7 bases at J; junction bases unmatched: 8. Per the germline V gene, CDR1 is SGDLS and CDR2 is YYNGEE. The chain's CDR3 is CASSVSGSVGNTQYF. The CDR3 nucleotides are TGTGCCAGCAGCGTAAGCGGGAGTGTGGGCAATACGCAGTATTTT.

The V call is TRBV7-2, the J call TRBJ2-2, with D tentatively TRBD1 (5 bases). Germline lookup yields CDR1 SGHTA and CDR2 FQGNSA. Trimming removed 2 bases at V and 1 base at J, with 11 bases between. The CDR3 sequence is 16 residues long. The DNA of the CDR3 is TGTGCCAGCAGCTTACAGGGCCGGAAGAACACCGGGGAGCTGTTTTTT. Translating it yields CASSLQGRKNTGELFF.

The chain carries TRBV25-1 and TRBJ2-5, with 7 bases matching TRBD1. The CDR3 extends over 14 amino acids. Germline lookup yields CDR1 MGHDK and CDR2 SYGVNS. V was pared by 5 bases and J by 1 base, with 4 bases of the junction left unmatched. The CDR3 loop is CASSKTGSQETQYF. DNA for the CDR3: TGTGCCAGCAGTAAGACAGGGTCCCAAGAGACCCAGTACTTC.

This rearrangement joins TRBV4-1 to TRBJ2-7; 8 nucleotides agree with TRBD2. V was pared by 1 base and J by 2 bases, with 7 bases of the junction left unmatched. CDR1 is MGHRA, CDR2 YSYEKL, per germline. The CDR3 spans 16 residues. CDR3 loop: CASSQAAAGGTYEQYF. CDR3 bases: TGCGCCAGCAGCCAAGCCGCCGCGGGGGGCACCTACGAGCAGTACTTC.

Here the CDR3 DNA reads TGTGCCAGCAGCGCCGGGGGGGCAGGGACAGATACGCAGTATTTT. It encodes CASSAGGAGTDTQYF. The chain links TRBV9 to TRBJ2-3; 8 nucleotides match TRBD2. Trimming cost V 3 bases and J 3 bases; bases outside gene matches: 6. The germline gives CDR1 SGDLS, CDR2 YYNGEE. CDR3 length: 15 amino acids. Looking up the rest from reference TRBV9 and TRBJ2-3 gives the full variable domain: DSGVTQTPKHLITATGQRVTLRCSPRSGDLSVYWYQQSLDQGLQFLIQYYNGEERAKGNILERFSAQQFPDLHSELNLSSLELGDSALYFCASSAGGAGTDTQYFGPGTRLTVL.